The source of this T cell receptor beta chain is a study of blood T cell repertoires in COVID-19. Only in-frame clones appear in the TCRdb table, and some are missing; sequencing was by immunoSEQ multiplex PCR. The repertoire has roughly 200,000 clones, 65% to 80% of them found once; the top ten carry roughly 14%. Germline CDR1 and CDR2: SGDLS and YYNGEE. Losses at the gene ends were 4 bases for V and 5 bases for J; bases not matched to a gene: 12. This CDR3 contains 17 residues. The V gene is TRBV9, the J gene TRBJ2-3; 11 bases line up with TRBD2. This TCR derives from a man aged 50-59 years who had recovered from COVID-19. Sequencing was performed on peripheral blood. The CDR3 is CASSSHSGRAGKDTQYF. The CDR3 nucleotides read TGTGCCAGCAGCTCACATAGCGGGAGGGCCGGGAAAGATACGCAGTATTTT. Filled out from reference TRBV9 and TRBJ2-3, the complete variable domain reads DSGVTQTPKHLITATGQRVTLRCSPRSGDLSVYWYQQSLDQGLQFLIQYYNGEERAKGNILERFSAQQFPDLHSELNLSSLELGDSALYFCASSSHSGRAGKDTQYFGPGTRLTVL.